This is a list of T cell receptor beta chains from one sample in a study of T cell repertoires in cytomegalovirus infection. TCRdb passed the reads through MiXCR, listing each CDR3 protein once. The sample shows around 290,000 distinct CDR3 sequences, roughly 26% of them seen only once. Sequenced sample: PBMCs. The receptors stem from a human donor in good health (CMV status not recorded). Some clones in this sample may be carry-over from other donors' samples. The CDR3 runs from the conserved cysteine through the conserved F or W. The D gene is left open where the match is weak. The size field is filled for only some rows; it gives once, few, many or a size class.

j_gene: TRBJ2-3
d_gene: TRBD1
abundance: -
v_gene: TRBV29-1
CDR3aa: CSVESRTGGPDTQYF
CDR3nt: TGCAGCGTTGAGTCCAGGACAGGGGGCCCAGATACGCAGTATTTT

j_gene: TRBJ1-2
d_gene: -
abundance: many
v_gene: TRBV2
CDR3aa: CASSVRPESAGYTF
CDR3nt: TGTGCCAGCAGTGTTCGGCCAGAATCGGCTGGCTACACCTTC

j_gene: TRBJ2-3
d_gene: -
abundance: many
v_gene: TRBV7-2
CDR3aa: CASSLAPHSADTQYF
CDR3nt: TGTGCCAGCAGCTTAGCGCCCCATTCAGCAGATACGCAGTATTTT

j_gene: TRBJ1-5
d_gene: TRBD1
abundance: -
v_gene: TRBV2
CDR3aa: CASSSQGAVGNQPQHF
CDR3nt: TGTGCCAGCAGTTCACAGGGGGCGGTGGGGAATCAGCCCCAGCATTTT

j_gene: TRBJ1-3
d_gene: -
abundance: -
v_gene: TRBV15
CDR3aa: CATSRGTVSSGNTIYF
CDR3nt: TGTGCCACCAGCAGAGGGACAGTGAGCTCTGGAAACACCATATATTTT

j_gene: TRBJ1-5
d_gene: -
abundance: few
v_gene: TRBV19
CDR3aa: CASSSQQSAQHF
CDR3nt: TGTGCCAGTAGTTCTCAACAGTCAGCCCAGCATTTT

j_gene: TRBJ1-5
d_gene: -
abundance: many
v_gene: TRBV7-9
CDR3aa: CASSFGWDNQPQHF
CDR3nt: TGTGCCAGCAGCTTTGGATGGGACAACCAGCCCCAGCATTTT

j_gene: TRBJ2-3
d_gene: -
abundance: -
v_gene: TRBV20-1
CDR3aa: CSARPLLQTSTDTQYF
CDR3nt: TGCAGTGCTAGACCCCTGCTACAAACTAGCACAGATACGCAGTATTTT

j_gene: TRBJ2-7
d_gene: -
abundance: few
v_gene: TRBV6-1
CDR3aa: CASSEAGPGLSYEQYF
CDR3nt: TGTGCCAGCAGTGAAGCCGGGCCAGGTCTCTCCTACGAGCAGTACTTC

j_gene: TRBJ2-3
d_gene: TRBD2
abundance: -
v_gene: TRBV12-3/TRBV12-4
CDR3aa: CASTAGEGDTQYF
CDR3nt: TGTGCCAGCACGGCGGGGGAGGGAGATACGCAGTATTTT

j_gene: TRBJ2-5
d_gene: TRBD2
abundance: few
v_gene: TRBV20-1
CDR3aa: CSALPARGEETQYF
CDR3nt: TGCAGTGCCTTACCCGCCCGGGGGGAAGAGACCCAGTACTTC

j_gene: TRBJ2-1
d_gene: TRBD2
abundance: -
v_gene: TRBV2
CDR3aa: CASSYSGLAGVYNEQFF
CDR3nt: TGTGCCAGCAGCTACTCCGGACTAGCGGGAGTCTACAATGAGCAGTTCTTC

j_gene: TRBJ2-5
d_gene: TRBD1
abundance: -
v_gene: TRBV11-1
CDR3aa: CASSLRDRVFKTQYF
CDR3nt: TGTGCCAGCAGCTTAAGGGACAGGGTCTTTAAGACCCAGTACTTC

j_gene: TRBJ2-5
d_gene: TRBD2
abundance: -
v_gene: TRBV29-1
CDR3aa: CSVPVAGGAETQYF
CDR3nt: TGCAGCGTTCCGGTAGCGGGGGGGGCGGAGACCCAGTACTTC

j_gene: TRBJ2-7
d_gene: TRBD2
abundance: few
v_gene: TRBV12-3/TRBV12-4
CDR3aa: CASRPGLVPYEQYF
CDR3nt: TGTGCCAGCAGACCGGGACTAGTCCCCTACGAGCAGTACTTC

j_gene: TRBJ1-6
d_gene: TRBD1
abundance: -
v_gene: TRBV28
CDR3aa: CASRLGTENSPLHF
CDR3nt: TGTGCCAGCAGGCTAGGGACAGAGAATTCACCCCTCCACTTT

j_gene: TRBJ2-7
d_gene: -
abundance: few
v_gene: TRBV29-1
CDR3aa: CSATAGSTEQYF
CDR3nt: TGCAGCGCCACGGCGGGGTCCACCGAGCAGTACTTC

j_gene: TRBJ2-1
d_gene: TRBD2
abundance: -
v_gene: TRBV11-3
CDR3aa: CASSLDGREGLREQFF
CDR3nt: TGTGCCAGCAGCTTAGATGGGCGGGAGGGCTTAAGAGAGCAGTTCTTC

j_gene: TRBJ1-2
d_gene: TRBD1
abundance: many
v_gene: TRBV7-8
CDR3aa: CASSLGDRGQGYGYTF
CDR3nt: TGTGCCAGCAGCTTGGGCGACAGGGGACAGGGCTATGGCTACACCTTC

j_gene: TRBJ2-6
d_gene: -
abundance: -
v_gene: TRBV28
CDR3aa: CASSSPGGGLTF
CDR3nt: TGTGCCAGCAGTTCACCCGGGGGTGGCCTGACTTTC

j_gene: TRBJ2-7
d_gene: TRBD2
abundance: few
v_gene: TRBV6-2/TRBV6-3
CDR3aa: CASTPGLAGPGTGEQYF
CDR3nt: TGTGCCAGCACTCCGGGACTAGCGGGACCCGGGACGGGGGAGCAGTACTTC

j_gene: TRBJ2-2
d_gene: -
abundance: few
v_gene: TRBV6-1
CDR3aa: CASTGATNTGELFF
CDR3nt: TGTGCCAGCACAGGAGCAACGAACACCGGGGAGCTGTTTTTT

j_gene: TRBJ2-3
d_gene: -
abundance: many
v_gene: TRBV7-2
CDR3aa: CASSFAGSTDTQYF
CDR3nt: TGTGCCAGCAGCTTTGCCGGGAGCACAGATACGCAGTATTTT

j_gene: TRBJ1-2
d_gene: -
abundance: many
v_gene: TRBV6-5
CDR3aa: CASSYPPGHTF
CDR3nt: TGTGCCAGCAGTTACCCCCCTGGTCACACCTTC

j_gene: TRBJ1-4
d_gene: TRBD1
abundance: -
v_gene: TRBV29-1
CDR3aa: CSARQGPEKLFF
CDR3nt: TGCAGCGCCAGACAGGGTCCTGAAAAACTGTTTTTT

j_gene: TRBJ1-1
d_gene: -
abundance: -
v_gene: TRBV2
CDR3aa: CASSGHDSTEAFF
CDR3nt: TGTGCCAGCAGCGGTCATGACAGCACTGAAGCTTTCTTT

j_gene: TRBJ1-2
d_gene: -
abundance: many
v_gene: TRBV7-2
CDR3aa: CASSLDWGTGHYGYTF
CDR3nt: TGTGCCAGCAGCTTAGATTGGGGCACAGGCCATTATGGCTACACCTTC

j_gene: TRBJ1-5
d_gene: TRBD1
abundance: -
v_gene: TRBV5-1
CDR3aa: CASSSGTGRHQPQHF
CDR3nt: TGCGCCAGCAGTTCCGGGACAGGGCGGCATCAGCCCCAGCATTTT

j_gene: TRBJ2-2
d_gene: TRBD2
abundance: many
v_gene: TRBV7-2
CDR3aa: CASSLRAGGTGELFF
CDR3nt: TGTGCCAGCAGCTTACGAGCGGGAGGCACCGGGGAGCTGTTTTTT

j_gene: TRBJ2-7
d_gene: TRBD1
abundance: -
v_gene: TRBV2
CDR3aa: CASTSRGTGSEQYF
CDR3nt: TGTGCCAGCACCTCGAGGGGGACAGGTTCGGAGCAGTACTTC

j_gene: TRBJ2-3
d_gene: -
abundance: many
v_gene: TRBV7-2
CDR3aa: CASSEQLGTQYF
CDR3nt: TGTGCCAGCAGCGAACAACTAGGTACGCAGTATTTT

j_gene: TRBJ1-2
d_gene: TRBD1
abundance: few
v_gene: TRBV12-3/TRBV12-4
CDR3aa: CASSPGQVDGYTF
CDR3nt: TGTGCCAGCAGCCCTGGACAGGTCGATGGCTACACCTTC

j_gene: TRBJ2-5
d_gene: TRBD2
abundance: many
v_gene: TRBV12-3/TRBV12-4
CDR3aa: CASSELAGGPQETQYF
CDR3nt: TGTGCCAGCAGCGAACTAGCGGGAGGGCCCCAAGAGACCCAGTACTTC

j_gene: TRBJ2-3
d_gene: TRBD2
abundance: -
v_gene: TRBV11-2
CDR3aa: CASSPTSGRTDTKYF
CDR3nt: TGTGCCAGCAGCCCTACTAGCGGGAGAACAGATACGAAGTATTTT

j_gene: TRBJ1-1
d_gene: -
abundance: -
v_gene: TRBV28
CDR3aa: CATQGTKAFF
CDR3nt: TGTGCCACCCAGGGAACTAAAGCTTTCTTT

j_gene: TRBJ1-4
d_gene: -
abundance: few
v_gene: TRBV10-3
CDR3aa: CAISERQGGVGEKLFF
CDR3nt: TGTGCCATCAGTGAACGGCAGGGAGGAGTAGGTGAAAAACTGTTTTTT

j_gene: TRBJ2-5
d_gene: -
abundance: -
v_gene: TRBV29-1
CDR3aa: CSVESRQRETQYF
CDR3nt: TGCAGCGTTGAAAGTCGGCAGCGAGAGACCCAGTACTTC

j_gene: TRBJ2-5
d_gene: -
abundance: -
v_gene: TRBV15
CDR3aa: CATSPSSRQETQYF
CDR3nt: TGTGCCACCAGCCCAAGTTCCCGCCAAGAGACCCAGTACTTC

j_gene: TRBJ2-1
d_gene: -
abundance: -
v_gene: TRBV7-2
CDR3aa: CASKVWAYNEQFF
CDR3nt: TGTGCCAGCAAGGTTTGGGCTTACAATGAGCAGTTCTTC

j_gene: TRBJ2-3
d_gene: -
abundance: -
v_gene: TRBV28
CDR3aa: CASRGEGGADTQYF
CDR3nt: TGTGCCAGCAGAGGGGAAGGAGGAGCAGATACGCAGTATTTT

j_gene: TRBJ1-1
d_gene: -
abundance: -
v_gene: TRBV18
CDR3aa: CASSPTGWRTEAFF
CDR3nt: TGTGCCAGCTCACCAACAGGGTGGAGGACTGAAGCTTTCTTT

j_gene: TRBJ2-7
d_gene: TRBD2
abundance: many
v_gene: TRBV6-2/TRBV6-3
CDR3aa: CASRRSGSAYEQYF
CDR3nt: TGTGCCAGCAGACGTAGCGGGAGCGCCTACGAGCAGTACTTC

j_gene: TRBJ2-3
d_gene: -
abundance: few
v_gene: TRBV14
CDR3aa: CASSPGDLARSTDTQYF
CDR3nt: TGTGCCAGCAGCCCCGGGGACCTGGCACGAAGCACAGATACGCAGTATTTT

j_gene: TRBJ1-2
d_gene: -
abundance: few
v_gene: TRBV19
CDR3aa: CASEKQGRDGYTF
CDR3nt: TGTGCCAGTGAGAAACAGGGCAGGGATGGCTACACCTTC

j_gene: TRBJ2-5
d_gene: TRBD2
abundance: many
v_gene: TRBV7-2
CDR3aa: CASSPSPGLAGGRQYF
CDR3nt: TGTGCCAGCAGCCCCTCCCCGGGACTAGCGGGAGGGCGCCAGTACTTC

j_gene: TRBJ2-1
d_gene: TRBD1
abundance: -
v_gene: TRBV24-1
CDR3aa: CATILGTANNEQFF
CDR3nt: TGTGCCACTATACTCGGGACAGCAAACAATGAGCAGTTCTTC

j_gene: TRBJ2-4
d_gene: -
abundance: -
v_gene: TRBV3-1
CDR3aa: CASSQYRDGLKNIQYF
CDR3nt: TGTGCCAGCAGCCAATACAGGGACGGCCTCAAAAACATTCAGTACTTC

j_gene: TRBJ2-1
d_gene: -
abundance: few
v_gene: TRBV11-2
CDR3aa: CASSWERYEQFF
CDR3nt: TGTGCCAGCAGCTGGGAGCGATACGAGCAGTTCTTC

j_gene: TRBJ1-2
d_gene: TRBD1
abundance: few
v_gene: TRBV20-1
CDR3aa: CSARDPGTELYTF
CDR3nt: TGCAGTGCTAGGGACCCCGGGACAGAACTTTACACCTTC

j_gene: TRBJ2-2
d_gene: TRBD1
abundance: many
v_gene: TRBV7-3
CDR3aa: CASSLTRTGGTGELFF
CDR3nt: TGTGCCAGCAGCTTAACCAGGACAGGGGGAACCGGGGAGCTGTTTTTT

j_gene: TRBJ2-1
d_gene: -
abundance: many
v_gene: TRBV19
CDR3aa: CASSIEAGVRNEQFF
CDR3nt: TGTGCCAGTAGTATAGAGGCAGGGGTGCGCAATGAGCAGTTCTTC

j_gene: TRBJ1-1
d_gene: -
abundance: -
v_gene: TRBV28
CDR3aa: CATGRRAEAFF
CDR3nt: TGTGCCACGGGGCGCCGGGCTGAAGCTTTCTTT

j_gene: TRBJ1-4
d_gene: -
abundance: many
v_gene: TRBV7-9
CDR3aa: CASSQTVEKLFF
CDR3nt: TGTGCCAGCAGCCAGACAGTTGAAAAACTGTTTTTT

j_gene: TRBJ2-1
d_gene: -
abundance: -
v_gene: TRBV11-2
CDR3aa: CASSLNGASSYNEQFF
CDR3nt: TGTGCCAGCAGCTTGAACGGCGCCAGCTCCTACAATGAGCAGTTCTTC

j_gene: TRBJ2-1
d_gene: -
abundance: -
v_gene: TRBV12-5
CDR3aa: CASGLVPNEQFF
CDR3nt: TGTGCTAGTGGTTTGGTACCCAATGAGCAGTTCTTC

j_gene: TRBJ2-4
d_gene: -
abundance: few
v_gene: TRBV2
CDR3aa: CASGGLAKNIQYF
CDR3nt: TGTGCCAGTGGCGGGTTAGCCAAAAACATTCAGTACTTC

j_gene: TRBJ2-1
d_gene: TRBD2
abundance: many
v_gene: TRBV7-6
CDR3aa: CASSPPVVRVAGGGNEQFF
CDR3nt: TGTGCCAGCAGCCCCCCCGTCGTTAGGGTAGCGGGGGGGGGCAATGAGCAGTTCTTC